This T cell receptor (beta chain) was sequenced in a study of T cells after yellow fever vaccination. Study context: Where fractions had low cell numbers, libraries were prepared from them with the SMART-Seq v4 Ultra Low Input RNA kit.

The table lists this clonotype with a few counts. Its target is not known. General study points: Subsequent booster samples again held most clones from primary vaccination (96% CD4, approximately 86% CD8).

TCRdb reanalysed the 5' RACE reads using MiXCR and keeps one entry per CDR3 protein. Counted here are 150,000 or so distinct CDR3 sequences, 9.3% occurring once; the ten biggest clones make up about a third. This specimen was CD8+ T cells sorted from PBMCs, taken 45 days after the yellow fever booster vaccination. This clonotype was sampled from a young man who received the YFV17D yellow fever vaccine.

DNA of the CDR3: TGTGCCAGCAGCTACGGGGCAGCCTACGAGCAGTACGTC. Its protein is CASSYGAAYEQYV. The chain couples TRBV7-9 to TRBJ2-7; D possibly uses TRBD1 or TRBD2 (5 bases each). This CDR3 region has 13 residues. Looked up from germline, CDR1 is SEHNR and CDR2 is FQNEAQ (reference sequence). Deletions cut 4 bases from V and 2 bases from J, with 9 bases between.